The 31 T cell receptor beta chains given below trace back to one sample, sequenced in a study of CD8 T cells in ankylosing spondylitis. MiXCR, applied by TCRdb to the 5' RACE reads, yields one record per CDR3 protein. The table has a few hundred thousand distinct CDR3 sequences, around 22% seen once; the top ten hold roughly 16%. Antigen specificity for these receptors is unknown. Study-wide findings and caveats: For ankylosing spondylitis blood, a TCR beta motif of 7 or 8 highly homologous variants appeared characteristic.

Sequencing was carried out using blood, either unsorted or a sorted T cell fraction (not recorded which). These receptors were taken from a male donor with ankylosing spondylitis.

This clonotype occurred many times. V is TRBV29-1 and J is TRBJ2-1; the D gene is possibly TRBD2 (6 bases). From germline, CDR1 is SQVTM and CDR2 ANQGSEA. V was cut by 3 bases and J by 0 bases, with 15 bases left in between. CDR3 length: 16 residues. The CDR3 spells CSVDPVGGSSYNEQFF. The CDR3, as DNA: TGCAGCGTTGACCCCGTGGGGGGAAGCTCCTACAATGAGCAGTTCTTC.

The gene calls are TRBV6-2 or TRBV6-3 and TRBJ2-2; TRBD2 might be the D (6 bases). The CDR3 consists of 16 residues. The ends were cut back, 0 bases at V and 5 bases at J, with 13 bases in the middle. In germline, CDR1 is MNHEY, CDR2 SVGEGT. DNA for the CDR3: TGTGCCAGCAGTTACTCCCGACTAGTCGGGACCGGGGAGCTGTTTTTT. Its translation is CASSYSRLVGTGELFF.

There are a few counts of this clonotype. The chain joins TRBV27 to TRBJ1-4; D is unclear. The CDR3 covers 17 residues. CDR1 is MNHEY, CDR2 SMNVEV, per germline (reference sequence). The V and J ends lost 7 bases and 4 bases respectively, with 22 bases between them. CDR3 sequence (DNA): TGTGCCAGCACCGCCCGACACGACCCAGAGGGTAATGAAAAACTGTTTTTT. Protein product: CASTARHDPEGNEKLFF.

J is TRBJ2-3 and V is TRBV19; 9 bases are shared with TRBD2. Germline-derived CDR1 and CDR2 are LNHDA and SQIVND (reference sequence). CDR3 length equals 14 residues. Trimming at V came to 4 bases and at J to 2 bases, leaving 1 base not matched to a gene. CDR3 nucleotides: TGTGCCAGTAGTACTAGCGGGAACACAGATACGCAGTATTTT. The encoded protein is CASSTSGNTDTQYF. Drawing the rest from reference TRBV19 and TRBJ2-3, the complete variable domain is DGGITQSPKYLFRKEGQNVTLSCEQNLNHDAMYWYRQDPGQGLRLIYYSQIVNDFQKGDIAEGYSVSREKKESFPLTVTSAQKNPTAFYLCASSTSGNTDTQYFGPGTRLTVL.

The V and J genes are TRBV20-1 and TRBJ2-1; the D gene is possibly TRBD2 (6 bases). This CDR3 is built from 10 residues. Trimming cost V 7 bases and J 7 bases, with 8 bases left between them. Germline V lookup: CDR1 DFQATT, CDR2 SNEGSKA (reference sequence). The DNA of the CDR3 is TGCAGTGTGGCGGGGAATGAGCAGTTCTTC. Protein product: CSVAGNEQFF.

In its sample, this clonotype was seen once. The chain joins TRBV10-3 to TRBJ1-1, with TRBD1 as a possible D gene (5 bases). CDR3 size: 17 residues. V was cut by 0 bases and J by 4 bases, with 18 bases left in between. Germline lookup yields CDR1 ENHRY and CDR2 SYGVKD. The CDR3 protein is CAISESTAGGSGTEAFF. CDR3 bases: TGTGCCATCAGTGAGTCGACCGCCGGGGGTTCGGGCACTGAAGCTTTCTTT.

The V and J genes are TRBV20-1 and TRBJ1-6; 7 positions agree with TRBD1. Per germline, CDR1 DFQATT and CDR2 SNEGSKA (reference sequence). Trimming removed 0 bases from V and 10 bases from J; junction bases left unmatched: 6. This CDR3 comprises 14 residues. DNA of the CDR3: TGCAGTGCTAGAGATCCCAGGGGGGGATCACCCCTCCACTTT. It translates to CSARDPRGGSPLHF.

The rearrangement uses TRBV12-3 or TRBV12-4 and TRBJ1-6; no definite D call. This CDR3 has 14 residues. Trimming took 8 bases from V and 7 from J, leaving 15 bases between them. The CDR3 DNA reads TGTGCCAGCGTCCGCGGGGAAAGCAATTCACCCCTCCACTTT. Encoded protein: CASVRGESNSPLHF.

The rearrangement joins TRBV4-3 to TRBJ1-1; tentative D call: TRBD1 (5 bases). CDR3 size: 14 residues. Trimming left V 2 bases short and J 4 bases short, with 11 bases between. Germline CDR1 reads LGHNA; CDR2 reads YSLEER. The CDR3 here is CASSQTPGLTEAFF. The DNA of the CDR3 is TGCGCCAGCAGCCAAACCCCGGGGCTCACTGAAGCTTTCTTT.

There are a few counts of this clonotype. This chain uses TRBV20-1 with TRBJ1-5; D is perhaps TRBD1 (5 bases). CDR3 size: 14 residues. V lost 0 bases to trimming and J lost 7 bases, with 13 bases between them. In germline, CDR1 is DFQATT, CDR2 SNEGSKA (reference sequence). The CDR3 sequence is CSAREGGEVQPQHF. The DNA of the CDR3 is TGCAGTGCTAGAGAGGGAGGGGAAGTACAGCCCCAGCATTTT.

The chain links TRBV7-9 to TRBJ2-5; D call uncertain. Germline V lookup: CDR1 SEHNR, CDR2 FQNEAQ (reference sequence). V dropped 6 bases and J dropped 5 bases, with 7 bases sitting between them. CDR3 length: 11 amino acids. The CDR3 region is CASRIRETQYF. The CDR3 DNA is TGTGCCAGCAGGATACGGGAGACCCAGTACTTC. Filled out from reference TRBV7-9 and TRBJ2-5, the complete variable domain reads DTGVSQNPRHKITKRGQNVTFRCDPISEHNRLYWYRQTLGQGPEFLTYFQNEAQLEKSRLLSDRFSAERPKGSFSTLEIQRTEQGDSAMYLCASRIRETQYFGPGTRLLVL.

This clonotype came up a few times. The rearrangement joins TRBV20-1 to TRBJ2-1; D unclear. Trimming stripped 0 bases from V and 0 bases from J, with 12 bases between. The germline V gene encodes CDR1 DFQATT and CDR2 SNEGSKA (reference sequence). The CDR3 is 16 residues long. For the CDR3, the DNA is TGCAGTGCTAGAGATGGAAAAACTTACTCCTACAATGAGCAGTTCTTC. Translation: CSARDGKTYSYNEQFF.

This clonotype was detected ten times or more. The rearrangement links TRBV7-9 to TRBJ1-1; no firm D call. Trimming took 5 bases from V and 1 from J, leaving 8 bases between them. This CDR3 has 13 amino acids. Germline CDR1 is SEHNR and CDR2 is FQNEAQ (reference sequence). The CDR3 loop reads CASSRTGNTEAFF. DNA of the CDR3: TGTGCCAGCAGCCGGACGGGGAACACTGAAGCTTTCTTT.

The chain couples TRBV20-1 to TRBJ2-1; TRBD1 matches at 12 bases. The CDR3 is 19 residues long. Trimming removed 3 bases from V and 0 bases from J; junction bases left unmatched: 12. Germline-derived CDR1 and CDR2 are DFQATT and SNEGSKA (reference sequence). The DNA of the CDR3 is TGCAGTGCTAGGTCACTTGGGACAGGGGGCTTCAGCTCCTACAATGAGCAGTTCTTC. Its protein product is CSARSLGTGGFSSYNEQFF.

V gene TRBV20-1 combines with J gene TRBJ2-5; 7 bases align to TRBD2. The CDR3 length is 13 residues. V dropped 3 bases and J dropped 4; count of bases not matched to a gene: 5. Germline assignment: CDR1 DFQATT and CDR2 SNEGSKA (reference sequence). The DNA for the CDR3 is TGCAGTGCTAGTCGACTAGCTCGAGAGACCCAGTACTTC. The encoded protein is CSASRLARETQYF.

This chain links TRBV12-3 or TRBV12-4 with TRBJ1-1; D possibly corresponds to TRBD1 (5 bases). The CDR3 sequence is 13 residues long. The V end was cut by 5 bases, the J end by 3 bases, with 10 bases between. The CDR3 DNA is TGTGCCAGCAGTATAACGACAGACACTGAAGCTTTCTTT. Translating it yields CASSITTDTEAFF.

The chain carries TRBV7-2 and TRBJ1-2, with D perhaps matching TRBD1 (6 bases). Looked up from germline, CDR1 is SGHTA and CDR2 is FQGNSA. Trimming cost V 2 bases and J 1 base, with 11 bases left between them. The CDR3 has 15 residues. The CDR3 DNA follows: TGTGCCAGCAGCTTATTGGGGGCGGTTAACTATGGCTACACCTTC. Translation gives CASSLLGAVNYGYTF. The whole variable domain, remainder taken from reference TRBV7-2 and TRBJ1-2, is GAGVSQSPSNKVTEKGKDVELRCDPISGHTALYWYRQSLGQGLEFLIYFQGNSAPDKSGLPSDRFSAERTGGSVSTLTIQRTQQEDSAVYLCASSLLGAVNYGYTFGSGTRLTVV.

This clonotype has only a few counts. The chain carries TRBV20-1 and TRBJ2-2; 7 positions match TRBD1. The J segment lost 2 bases and the V segment lost 3 bases, leaving 9 bases of the junction unmatched. CDR3 length: 16 residues. The germline V gene has CDR1 DFQATT and CDR2 SNEGSKA (reference sequence). CDR3 coding DNA: TGCAGTGCTAGGCCGGGGACAGCCTCAAACACCGGGGAGCTGTTTTTT. It yields the protein CSARPGTASNTGELFF.

The V gene is TRBV7-9, the J gene TRBJ2-1, with D perhaps matching TRBD1 (7 bases). CDR3 length: 12 amino acids. CDR1 and CDR2 from the germline V gene are SEHNR and FQNEAQ (reference sequence). The germline V and J ends were trimmed by 7 bases and 8 bases, with 12 bases remaining between them. The chain's CDR3 is CASIGGGDEQFF. The CDR3, as DNA: TGTGCCAGCATAGGAGGGGGCGATGAGCAGTTCTTC.

This clonotype has just a few counts. The CDR3 is CAISDLVEAFF. CDR3 coding DNA: TGTGCCATCAGTGATCTGGTCGAAGCTTTCTTT. This sequence joins TRBV10-3 and TRBJ1-1; D is unresolved. The CDR3 is 11 amino acids. The ends were cut back, 3 bases at V and 8 bases at J, with 7 bases in the middle. Germline CDR1 reads ENHRY; CDR2 reads SYGVKD.

This clonotype was seen only a few times. This CDR3 is CSADMDWGTKEQYF. CDR3 DNA: TGCAGTGCGGACATGGACTGGGGGACTAAAGAGCAGTACTTC. This chain uses TRBV20-1 with TRBJ2-7, with 7 bases aligning to TRBD2. The V and J ends lost 6 bases and 7 bases, in that order; junction bases with no gene match: 15. The CDR3 consists of 14 residues. Germline CDR1 and CDR2: DFQATT and SNEGSKA (reference sequence).

This clonotype was seen many times. CDR3 bases: TGTGCCAGCAGTCCAGAAGGCGTCTTCAGCGAAAAACTGTTTTTT. Residues: CASSPEGVFSEKLFF. This sequence joins TRBV12-3 or TRBV12-4 and TRBJ1-4; D is undetermined. Trimming stripped 5 bases from V and 8 bases from J, with 18 bases between. This CDR3 is 15 amino acids long.

The rearrangement uses TRBV9 and TRBJ1-1, with D perhaps matching TRBD1 (6 bases). Trimming took off 4 bases at V and 1 base at J, with 14 bases between the two ends. The length of the CDR3 is 15 residues. CDR1 and CDR2 (germline): SGDLS, YYNGEE. The CDR3 bases are TGTGCCAGCAGCCCCCGTTCGGGGGCGAACACTGAAGCTTTCTTT. Protein product: CASSPRSGANTEAFF.

This sequence joins TRBV12-3 or TRBV12-4 and TRBJ2-5, with 8 bases lining up with TRBD1. This CDR3 has 15 amino acids. V lost 1 base, J lost 5 bases, and 6 bases stayed unmatched. This CDR3 is CASSLDRGDGETQYF. The CDR3 DNA is TGTGCCAGCAGTTTAGACAGGGGGGACGGGGAGACCCAGTACTTC.

The genes are TRBV7-9 and TRBJ1-3; D is ambiguous. The CDR3 covers 14 residues. V dropped 1 base and J dropped 2 bases, with 6 bases sitting between them. Looked up from germline, CDR1 is SEHNR and CDR2 is FQNEAQ (reference sequence). Here the CDR3 reads CASSLEWTGNTIYF. The CDR3 DNA reads TGTGCCAGCAGCTTAGAGTGGACTGGAAACACCATATATTTT.

The chain has TRBV7-9 and TRBJ2-7; 9 nucleotides match TRBD1. This CDR3 contains 15 residues. CDR1 is SEHNR and CDR2 is FQNEAQ in the germline V gene (reference sequence). J was trimmed by 5 bases and V by 0 bases; bases with no gene match: 5. In nucleotides, the CDR3 is TGTGCCAGCAGCTTAGCGAGGGACAGGGCGAACGAGCAGTACTTC. This translates into CASSLARDRANEQYF. Drawing the rest from reference TRBV7-9 and TRBJ2-7, the complete variable domain is DTGVSQNPRHKITKRGQNVTFRCDPISEHNRLYWYRQTLGQGPEFLTYFQNEAQLEKSRLLSDRFSAERPKGSFSTLEIQRTEQGDSAMYLCASSLARDRANEQYFGPGTRLTVT.

The gene calls are TRBV5-6 and TRBJ1-1; D might be TRBD1 (6 bases). The CDR3 is 14 residues long. Germline V CDR1 and CDR2: SGHDT, YYEEEE. With 4 bases removed from V and 11 bases from J, the gap between germline ends came to 21 bases. The CDR3 sequence: CASSPLPQGPSAFF. The CDR3 DNA follows: TGTGCCAGCAGCCCACTCCCCCAGGGGCCGTCCGCTTTCTTT.

A few counts support this clonotype. V is TRBV12-3 or TRBV12-4 and J is TRBJ1-5, with unresolved D. The CDR3 spans 14 residues. V lost 2 bases and J 5 bases, leaving 10 bases between the germline ends. CDR3 in DNA: TGTGCCAGCAGTTTACGCTGGCGGGATCAGCCCCAGCATTTT. Amino acids: CASSLRWRDQPQHF.

V and J are TRBV3-1 and TRBJ2-2; the match to TRBD2 covers 10 bases. Germline values: CDR1 LGHDT, CDR2 YNNKEL (reference sequence). CDR3 length equals 14 residues. The V gene end was trimmed by 8 bases and the J gene end by 5 bases; junction bases not matched to a gene: 5. As DNA, the CDR3 is TGTGCCAGCTCCGGACTAGCGGAGACCGGGGAGCTGTTTTTT. The encoded protein is CASSGLAETGELFF. The full variable domain, its missing parts supplied by reference TRBV3-1 and TRBJ2-2, is DTAVSQTPKYLVTQMGNDKSIKCEQNLGHDTMYWYKQDSKKFLKIMFSYNNKELIINETVPNRFSPKSPDKAHLNLHINSLELGDSAVYFCASSGLAETGELFFGEGSRLTVL.

V usage is TRBV11-2 and J usage is TRBJ2-1, with 7 bases that match TRBD1. CDR1 is SGHAT and CDR2 is FQNNGV in the germline V gene. J gave up 9 bases and V 6 bases, and 14 bases lay outside the gene matches. CDR3 length equals 15 residues. The CDR3 is CASRRNRGPKGEQFF. The CDR3 nucleotides are TGTGCCAGCAGGCGTAACAGGGGCCCAAAGGGTGAGCAGTTCTTC.

V usage is TRBV20-1 and J usage is TRBJ2-1; 7 bases match TRBD2. The germline gives CDR1 DFQATT, CDR2 SNEGSKA (reference sequence). Germline trimming cut 6 bases from V and 9 bases from J; bases unmatched to any gene: 8. The CDR3 is made up of 12 amino acids. The CDR3 bases are TGCAGTGCCGAGTCGCGGGAGCCTGAGCAGTTCTTC. Encoded protein: CSAESREPEQFF.